This T cell receptor beta chain was identified during a study of metastatic and nonmetastatic thyroid tumors (dated by TCRdb to 2019 to 2021). Context from the whole study: Repertoires were compared across peripheral blood and tumor or nodule tissue samples from malignant and benign thyroid patients. General conclusions and limits of the study: In both blood and tumor samples, TCR beta diversity was reported to be significantly higher in malignant tumors than in benign nodules.

About this clone: The antigen it binds to is not known. Base-call qualities are not available, and no considerably larger clone is one nucleotide away.

To prepare the library, PCR was applied. TCRdb lists the instrument as Illumina HiSeq 4000. The TCR beta-chain CDR3 region of each patient was profiled by high-throughput sequencing. The original pipeline was this. A classifier to discriminate distant-metastatic papillary thyroid cancer patients was built from CDR3 differences across clinicopathological groups. The Shannon index was used to assess repertoire diversity, and the Morisita-Horn index was used to assess tumor-blood repertoire similarity. TCRdb reprocessing: public reads trimmed at Q25 with fastp, clones called with MiXCR, in-frame beta chains kept. The V and J calls were not made by the authors but by TCRdb's processing. The sample yields 35,000 to 40,000 clones; under 30% were counted once. Together, the top ten hold approximately 10% of the sample. The CDR1 and CDR2 encoded by the germline V gene (reference sequence) are LGHDT and YNNKEL. After removal of 3 bases from V and 6 bases from J, the junction retains 8 bases not matched to a gene. Its CDR3 holds 17 amino acids, cysteine through phenylalanine. The entry retains the CDR3 DNA only, 51 bases that are in frame from base 1.

Before undergoing thyroid surgery, none of the patients had been given any kind of treatment. The study retrospectively analysed patient clinical samples collected from the early 2010s to the late 2010s using T-cell receptor beta sequencing. The V and J genes are TRBV3-1 and TRBJ2-3, with 14 bases in between that match TRBD2. The receptor was isolated from a male donor with papillary thyroid cancer or a benign thyroid nodule (not recorded which). Some clones in this sample may be carry-over from other donors' samples. The material sequenced was blood. The CDR3 protein is CASSHHGTSGSGDTQYF. The base sequence is TGTGCCAGCAGCCACCATGGGACTAGCGGGAGTGGGGATACGCAGTATTTT.